The 19 T cell receptor beta chains listed next were all sequenced from one sample in a study of CXCR3-negative and CXCR3-positive naive CD8 T cells. Study-level points and caveats: In CXCR3-positive naive cells, the TRB CDR3s were more hydrophobic than in CXCR3-negative naive cells.

No cognate antigen is known for these TCRs. UMI-labeled 5' RACE yielded the TRB cDNA libraries. For each CDR3 protein, TCRdb gives one entry from its re-call of the 5' RACE reads, without DNA. This sample's clone table lists under 150,000 distinct CDR3 sequences. The sequenced sample was naive CXCR3+ CD8+ T cells from blood. Subset: CD45RO-CCR7+CD27+CD95- naive CD8+ T cells expressing CXCR3 (TNR3+). These receptor sequences come from a human donor in good health. Some clones in this sample may be carry-over from other donors' samples.

The rearrangement links TRBV29-1 to TRBJ2-1; the D call from TCRdb, TRBD2, cannot be confirmed without DNA. In germline, CDR1 is SQVTM, CDR2 ANQGSEA. The CDR3 is made up of 13 amino acids. CDR3 region: CSVDIVSADEQFF.

The V gene is TRBV2, the J gene TRBJ2-2; TCRdb calls TRBD1, which cannot be checked without DNA. Germline CDR1 reads SNHLY; CDR2 reads FYNNEI. The CDR3 spans 16 residues. The CDR3 sequence: CASMGDRVMNTGELFF. Full variable domain (remainder filled in from reference TRBV2 and TRBJ2-2): EPEVTQTPSHQVTQMGQEVILRCVPISNHLYFYWYRQILGQKVEFLVSFYNNEISEKSEIFDDQFSVERPDGSNFTLKIRSTKLEDSAMYFCASMGDRVMNTGELFFGEGSRLTVL.

CDR3: CASTWDEGNEQFF. The chain uses TRBV19 and TRBJ2-1; TCRdb picks TRBD1, but there is no DNA to check that call. Germline V gene lookup returns CDR1 LNHDA and CDR2 SQIVND (reference sequence). The CDR3 is 13 amino acids.

The chain combines TRBV4-2 with TRBJ2-5; checking the TCRdb D call of TRBD2 is not possible without DNA. Germline V gene sequence: CDR1 LGHNA, CDR2 YNFKEQ. The CDR3 extends over 18 amino acids. The CDR3 reads CASSHAKGSGGLQETQYF.

The genes are TRBV20-1 and TRBJ2-5; lacking DNA, the TRBD1 call made by TCRdb goes unchecked. The CDR3 sequence is 13 residues long. Looked up from germline, CDR1 is DFQATT and CDR2 is SNEGSKA (reference sequence). CDR3 loop: CSARVVGQYIQYF.

The chain joins TRBV7-6 to TRBJ2-7; without DNA, the TCRdb call of TRBD2 cannot be checked. CDR3 length: 13 residues. The germline gives CDR1 SGHVS, CDR2 FNYEAQ. CDR3 in amino acids: CASSEGISYEQYF.

J is TRBJ2-3 and V is TRBV12-3 or TRBV12-4. This CDR3 spans 13 amino acids. The CDR3: CASSLAPIDTQYF.

The J gene is TRBJ2-1, the V gene TRBV3-1; TCRdb selects TRBD2, and the lack of DNA leaves this call unchecked. The germline V gene has CDR1 LGHDT and CDR2 YNNKEL (reference sequence). CDR3 size: 15 residues. Here the CDR3 reads CASSQVLRGGHEQFF.

This chain uses TRBV5-1 with TRBJ2-7. Germline V gene data show CDR1 as SGHRS and CDR2 as YFSETQ. There are 15 residues in the CDR3. The CDR3: CASSAGQVEIYEQYF.

This chain connects TRBV6-1 to TRBJ2-2; TCRdb proposes TRBD2, but this gene call is untestable without DNA. CDR1 and CDR2 (germline): MNHNS, SASEGT. The CDR3 has 17 amino acids. CDR3 protein: CASSEARRRANTGELFF.

The V and J genes are TRBV6-5 and TRBJ1-2. In germline, CDR1 is MNHEY, CDR2 SVGAGI. The CDR3 loop spans 11 amino acids. CDR3 region: CATSEGYGYTF.

This rearrangement joins TRBV4-3 to TRBJ2-7; TCRdb outputs TRBD1, but without DNA this stays unchecked. The CDR3 is 14 amino acids. Germline V gene lookup returns CDR1 LGHNA and CDR2 YSLEER. The CDR3 sequence is CASSQGDRVYEQYF.

The chain is built from TRBV7-9 and TRBJ1-3. Germline loops: CDR1 SEHNR, CDR2 FQNEAQ (reference sequence). This CDR3 contains 13 residues. CDR3 residues: CASSGMSGNTIYF.

This chain connects TRBV19 to TRBJ1-6; the TRBD1 assignment by TCRdb is unverifiable without DNA. From germline, CDR1 is LNHDA and CDR2 SQIVND (reference sequence). The CDR3 has 15 residues. The chain's CDR3 is CASSIIDRANSPLHF.

The V gene is TRBV21-1, the J gene TRBJ2-7; TCRdb's assignment of TRBD2 cannot be checked, as there is no DNA. TRBV21-1 is tagged as a pseudogene. CDR3 size: 18 residues. CDR3 amino acids: CASSKRGGTLAGPYEQYF.

The chain employs TRBV29-1 and TRBJ1-2; the D call of TRBD1 rests on TCRdb alone, since no DNA is present to check it. Per germline, CDR1 SQVTM and CDR2 ANQGSEA. This CDR3 has 16 residues. CDR3 protein: CSVEDPYRELNYGYTF.

The chain uses TRBV6-6 and TRBJ2-1; TCRdb indicates TRBD1, and absent DNA this call remains unverified. Germline V gene data show CDR1 as MNHNY and CDR2 as SVGAGI (reference sequence). The CDR3 totals 18 residues. The CDR3 here is CASSDSDLDRGQKNEQFF.

The genes are TRBV7-8 and TRBJ2-3; the TCRdb call, TRBD2, lacks DNA for checking. From germline, CDR1 is SGHVS and CDR2 FQNEAQ. This CDR3 has 17 residues. The CDR3 here is CASSPGLAGDRTDTQYF.

The genes are TRBV7-9 and TRBJ1-2; checking the TCRdb D call of TRBD1 is not possible without DNA. CDR1 is SEHNR, CDR2 FQNEAQ, per germline (reference sequence). The CDR3 has 14 residues. The CDR3 region is CASSQNLGGQGYTF.